The rows below give T cell receptor beta chains drawn from one sample of a study of blood T cell repertoires in COVID-19. TCRdb keeps only in-frame clones here, not all; method: immunoSEQ multiplex PCR. The sample contains approximately 97,000 clones, 85% of which appear only once. Material for sequencing was peripheral blood. The receptors were sampled from a man of 80 years or more with acute or convalescent COVID-19. Each CDR3 is given with its conserved first and last residue.

CDR3 length	V gene	J gene	CDR3 protein
16	TRBV7-6	TRBJ2-1	CASSLGPTGAHNEQFF
15	TRBV6-1	TRBJ2-7	CASSDPSGRAYEQYF
15	TRBV24-1	TRBJ2-5	CATSIRQGVLETQYF
12	TRBV27	TRBJ2-5	CASSFHGRSQYF
11	TRBV6-5	TRBJ2-5	CASSTAGTQYF
15	TRBV7-3	TRBJ2-4	CASRAPGTGRDIQYF
16	TRBV12-2	TRBJ2-6	CASRLRNSSGANVLTF
16	TRBV28	TRBJ1-6	CASSLSDPRLGSPLHF
14	TRBV3-1/TRBV3-2	TRBJ1-1	CASRKQGANTEAFF
12	TRBV28	TRBJ1-1	CASQVGSTEAFF
13	TRBV12-5	TRBJ1-1	CASEGAANTEAFF
12	TRBV28	TRBJ2-7	CASSYLASEQYF
14	TRBV6-5	TRBJ2-7	CASSYRDRGYEQYF
13	TRBV2	TRBJ1-1	CASREKTVTEAFF
16	TRBV7-9	TRBJ1-4	CASSFGTGATNEKLFF
13	TRBV14	TRBJ2-7	CASSQGGRREQYF
15	TRBV6-5	TRBJ1-3	CASSYKGLSGNTIYF
15	TRBV28	TRBJ1-2	CASSLAGSSNYGYTF
17	TRBV5-6	TRBJ2-1	CASIPRGVFQGFDEQFF
15	TRBV6-5	TRBJ2-1	CASSPWATSRNEQFF
17	TRBV7-9	TRBJ1-4	CASSLPGLVKTNEKLFF
13	TRBV27	TRBJ2-7	CASSPQGTYEQYF
16	TRBV29-1	TRBJ2-3	CSVEGLAGGYTDTQYF
18	TRBV3-1/TRBV3-2	TRBJ2-7	CASSQGPLGAGGPREQYF
15	TRBV6-5	TRBJ2-2	CASSRTSGTTGELFF
13	TRBV9	TRBJ1-6	CASTSVYNSPLHF
13	TRBV5-1	TRBJ1-1	CASSPVVDTEAFF